The source of this TCR beta chain is a study of CD8+ T cells in alopecia areata (dated by TCRdb to between 2017 and 2018). Some background on the complete study: Skin from C3H/HeJ donors with spontaneous alopecia (6-12 months old) was grafted onto female C3H/HeJ recipients that were 7-10 weeks old. TCRbeta CDR3 regions were amplified by immunoSEQ multiplex PCR with 35 Vbeta forward and 13 Jbeta reverse primers. Scalp clonality was compared across normal scalp (n=4), patchy alopecia areata scalp (n=8), and alopecia totalis/universalis scalp (n=8). RNA was obtained with the PAXgene miRNA kit for fixed scalp, the miRNeasy kit for PBMCs, and the RNeasy kit for mouse skin. High-throughput TCRbeta sequencing was used to examine T cell clonal expansion in alopecia areata in both the C3H/HeJ mouse model and human patients. In humans, TCRbeta sequencing was performed on scalp tissue and on sorted CD4+ and CD8+ peripheral blood T cells from healthy controls and from patients with patchy or totalis/universalis alopecia areata. General study outcomes and caveats: Compared with normal scalp, lesional scalp had higher clonality and more expanded CD8+ clones, particularly in alopecia totalis/universalis, a pattern that suggests antigenic drive. Shared TCR sequences between patients were less evident than in mice, which may be partly attributable to HLA diversity in the patient population. Unlike mouse skin, where gammadelta T cells dominate, normal human skin contains resident alphabeta T cells that get sequenced too, which complicates analysis of the scalp TCR repertoire.

Libraries were prepared through the immunoSEQ multiplex PCR assay. To provide template for TCR sequencing, every sample had RNA extracted and reverse transcribed into cDNA. First-strand cDNA was synthesized using SuperScript III with a 2:1 mix of oligo-dT and random hexamers. A synthetic immune receptor repertoire was used to measure amplification bias, and any remaining bias was corrected computationally. Libraries were sequenced on Illumina HiSeq with 60 bp reads covering the CDR3, read from J toward V. Under the source paper's analysis protocol: Raw reads were preprocessed for error removal, and CDR3 was defined according to IMGT conventions as running from the conserved cysteine to phenylalanine. Clonality was computed as 1 minus the Shannon entropy, with the entropy normalized by log2 of the number of productive unique TCRs. Scalp TCRbeta sequences were cross-referenced with sorted blood CD4 and CD8 repertoires so that the CD4 or CD8 identity of scalp clones could be inferred. This is the immuneACCESS table as TCRdb keeps it, with only in-frame sequences that have V and J called. A part of the clones is gone; compared with another copy, unresolved V genes explain less than half, and the rest is unexplained. V, J and clone size were drawn from that table, and D and trimming were deduced from the DNA. This sample has over 100,000 clones in the table, none counted a single time. The leading ten clones occupy around 20% of the sample.

To note about this clone: Its antigen is currently not known. The gene names and germline sequences given are murine. The read comes to an end 4 residues before the CDR3 does, leaving the germline J gene to fill in the end.

Including the terminal cysteine and phenylalanine, the CDR3 comprises 13 residues. Shown are 27 bases from within the CDR3, in frame from base 1. V and J are truncated by 4 bases and 5 bases respectively, leaving an intervening sequence of 8 bases. Per the germline V gene (reference sequence), NSQYPW is the CDR1 and LRSPGD is the CDR2. The sequencing input was lesional skin. The receptor was isolated from a C3H/HeJ mouse with alopecia areata. For this strain, the MHC haplotype is H2-k. The rearranged chain carries TRBV1 and TRBJ1-4, with no D gene named confidently. CDR3 DNA, as far as it was read: TGCACCTGCAGTGAAAACAAGAACGAA. It is translated as CTCSENKNE. The entire CDR3 protein reads CTCSENKNERLFF.